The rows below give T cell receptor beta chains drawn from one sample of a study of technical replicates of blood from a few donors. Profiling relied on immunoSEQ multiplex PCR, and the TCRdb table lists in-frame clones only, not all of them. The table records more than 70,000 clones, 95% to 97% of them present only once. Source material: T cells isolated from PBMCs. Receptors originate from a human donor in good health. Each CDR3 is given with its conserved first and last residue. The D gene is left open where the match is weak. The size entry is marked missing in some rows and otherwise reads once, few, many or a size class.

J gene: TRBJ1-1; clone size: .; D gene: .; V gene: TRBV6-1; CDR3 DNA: TGTGCCAGCACAGTGAACCCTCACCCGAACACTGAAGCTTTCTTT; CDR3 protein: CASTVNPHPNTEAFF
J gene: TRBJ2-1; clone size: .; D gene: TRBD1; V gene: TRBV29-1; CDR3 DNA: TGCAGCGTTGAGGCCGGGACAGGCCATAGTAATGAGCAGTTCTTC; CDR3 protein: CSVEAGTGHSNEQFF
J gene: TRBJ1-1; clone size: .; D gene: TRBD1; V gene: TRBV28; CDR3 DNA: TGTGCCAGCAGTGATTCGACAGGGTACACTGAAGCTTTCTTT; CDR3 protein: CASSDSTGYTEAFF
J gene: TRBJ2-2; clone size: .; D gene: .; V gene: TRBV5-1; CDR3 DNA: TGCGCCAGCAGCTTGCGGGGGGCGCTTCGTCCCGGGGAGCTGTTTTTT; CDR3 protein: CASSLRGALRPGELFF
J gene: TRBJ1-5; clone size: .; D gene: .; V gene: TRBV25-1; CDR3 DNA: TGTGCCAGCAGTGGGGGGACAAGCCGGGATCAGCCCCAGCATTTT; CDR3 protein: CASSGGTSRDQPQHF
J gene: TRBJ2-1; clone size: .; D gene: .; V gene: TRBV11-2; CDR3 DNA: TGTGCCAGCAGCTTAGATTTAGGGGGAGGGGTTGAGCAGTTCTTC; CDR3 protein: CASSLDLGGGVEQFF
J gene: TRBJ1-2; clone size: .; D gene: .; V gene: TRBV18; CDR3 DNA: TGTGCCAGCTCACCACCTAGTGTATCAGGCGACTATGGCTACACCTTC; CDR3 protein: CASSPPSVSGDYGYTF
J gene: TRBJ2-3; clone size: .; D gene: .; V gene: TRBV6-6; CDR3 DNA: TGTGCCAGCAGAACAGGCCGCGCAGATACGCAGTATTTT; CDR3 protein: CASRTGRADTQYF
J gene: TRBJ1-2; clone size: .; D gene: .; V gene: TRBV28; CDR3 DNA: TGTGCCAGCAGTCCTCCGGACCCGACTAATGGCTACACCTTC; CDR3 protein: CASSPPDPTNGYTF
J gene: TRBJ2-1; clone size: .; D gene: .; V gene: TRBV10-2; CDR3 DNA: TGCGCCAGCAAACCGGGACTTAACAATGAGCAGTTCTTC; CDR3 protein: CASKPGLNNEQFF
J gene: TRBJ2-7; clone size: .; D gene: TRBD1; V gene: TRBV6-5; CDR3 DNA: TGTGCCAGCAGTTACAAGGGACAGGGGTACGAGCAGTACTTC; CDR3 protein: CASSYKGQGYEQYF
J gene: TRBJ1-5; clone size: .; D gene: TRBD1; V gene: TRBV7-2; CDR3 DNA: TGTGCCAGCAGCCGAGACAGGGGTGGCAATCAGCCCCAGCATTTT; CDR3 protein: CASSRDRGGNQPQHF
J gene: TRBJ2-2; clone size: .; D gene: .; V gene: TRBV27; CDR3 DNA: TGTGCCAGCAGTACTCGGACAGCCCGCACCGGGGAGCTGTTTTTT; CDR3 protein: CASSTRTARTGELFF
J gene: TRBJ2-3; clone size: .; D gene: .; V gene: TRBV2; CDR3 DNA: TGTGCCAGCAGTGAAGCGGGGGGGCCGGGCACAGATACGCAGTATTTT; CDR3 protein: CASSEAGGPGTDTQYF
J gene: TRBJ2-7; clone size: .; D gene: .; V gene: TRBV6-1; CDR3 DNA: TGTGCCAGCGCCATGGACAGCCCCTACGAGCAGTACTTC; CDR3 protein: CASAMDSPYEQYF
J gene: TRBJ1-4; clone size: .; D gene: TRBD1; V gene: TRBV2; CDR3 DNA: TGTGCCAGCAGTGAAGATGGGACAGCTAATGAAAAACTGTTTTTT; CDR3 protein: CASSEDGTANEKLFF
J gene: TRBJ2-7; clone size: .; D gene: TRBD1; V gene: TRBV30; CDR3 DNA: TGTGCCTGGACTCAATCGCGGACAGGGTTCGACGAGCAGTACTTC; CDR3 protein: CAWTQSRTGFDEQYF
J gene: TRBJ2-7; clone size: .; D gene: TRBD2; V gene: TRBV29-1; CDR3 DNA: TGCAGCGTTACGGCGGGAGCCTACGAGCAGTACTTC; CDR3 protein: CSVTAGAYEQYF
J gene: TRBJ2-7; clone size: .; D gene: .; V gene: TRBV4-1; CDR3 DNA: TGCGCCAGCAGCCAGGCAGGGACCTACGAGCAGTACTTC; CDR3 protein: CASSQAGTYEQYF
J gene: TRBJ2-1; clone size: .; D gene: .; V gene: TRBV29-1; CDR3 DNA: TGCAGCGTTGAGGAGCCAGGGGATGAGCAGTTCTTC; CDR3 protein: CSVEEPGDEQFF
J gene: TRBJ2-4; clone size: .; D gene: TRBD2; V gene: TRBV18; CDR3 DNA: TGTGCCAGCTCACCAGCGGGAGGGCCCTTAGCCAAAAACATTCAGTACTTC; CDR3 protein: CASSPAGGPLAKNIQYF
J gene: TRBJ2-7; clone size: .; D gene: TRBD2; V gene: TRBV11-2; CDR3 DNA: TGTGCCAGCAGCTTAGGGGGAGGGCCTATTTACGAGCAGTACTTC; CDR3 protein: CASSLGGGPIYEQYF
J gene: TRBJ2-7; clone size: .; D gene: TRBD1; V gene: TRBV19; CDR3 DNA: TGTGCCAGTAGGGGGACAGGGGGATACTACGAGCAGTACTTC; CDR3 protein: CASRGTGGYYEQYF
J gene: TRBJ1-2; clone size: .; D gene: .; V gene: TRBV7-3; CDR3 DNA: TGTGCCAGCAGCTTAGGGTCCCCAGGCTCATTCTATGGCTACACCTTC; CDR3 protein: CASSLGSPGSFYGYTF
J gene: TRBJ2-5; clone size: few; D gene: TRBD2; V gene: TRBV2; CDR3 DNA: TGTGCCAGCAGTGCTAGCGGTGATTCTGGGGAGACCCAGTACTTC; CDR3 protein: CASSASGDSGETQYF
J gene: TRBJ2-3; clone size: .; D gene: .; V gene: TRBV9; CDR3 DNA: TGTGCCAGCAGCGTAGGTCCGGGACTTAGCACAGATACGCAGTATTTT; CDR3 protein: CASSVGPGLSTDTQYF
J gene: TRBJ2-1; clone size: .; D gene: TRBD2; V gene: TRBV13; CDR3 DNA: TGTGCCAGCAGCTTCACGGGACTAGCGGGTTACAATGAGCAGTTCTTC; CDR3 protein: CASSFTGLAGYNEQFF
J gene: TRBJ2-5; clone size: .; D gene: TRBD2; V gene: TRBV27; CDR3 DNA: TGTGCCAGCAGCCCCCGACTAGCGGGAGAAGAGACCCAGTACTTC; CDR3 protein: CASSPRLAGEETQYF
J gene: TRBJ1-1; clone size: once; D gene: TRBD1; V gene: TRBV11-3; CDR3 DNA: TGTGCCAGCAGCCCTTGGACAGGGAACACTGAAGCTTTCTTT; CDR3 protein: CASSPWTGNTEAFF
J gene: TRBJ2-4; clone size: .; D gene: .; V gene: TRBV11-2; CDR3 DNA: TGTGCCAGCAGCTCTATGACAGAATCGAGAAACATTCAGTACTTC; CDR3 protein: CASSSMTESRNIQYF
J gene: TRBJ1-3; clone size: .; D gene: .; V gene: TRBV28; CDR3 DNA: TGTGCCAGCAGTCCGGGGTATACTGGAAACACCATATATTTT; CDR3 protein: CASSPGYTGNTIYF
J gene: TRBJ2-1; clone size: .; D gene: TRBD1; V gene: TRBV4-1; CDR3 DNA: TGCGCCAGCAGCCAAGATCTCAGGACAGGGGGTTGGAATGAGCAGTTCTTC; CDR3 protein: CASSQDLRTGGWNEQFF
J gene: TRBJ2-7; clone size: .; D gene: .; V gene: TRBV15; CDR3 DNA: TGTGCCACCAGCAAGTCCCGGGTCGATATAGCGCGAAACTACGAGCAGTACTTC; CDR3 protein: CATSKSRVDIARNYEQYF
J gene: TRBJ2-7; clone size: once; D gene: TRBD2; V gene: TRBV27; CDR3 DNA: TGTGCCAGCACGGGGTCGGGAGGGGGGTACGAGCAGTACTTC; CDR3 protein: CASTGSGGGYEQYF
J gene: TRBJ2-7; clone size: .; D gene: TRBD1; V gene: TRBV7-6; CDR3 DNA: TGTGCCAGCAGCTCCGGACAGGGAATCACCGAGCAGTACTTC; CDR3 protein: CASSSGQGITEQYF
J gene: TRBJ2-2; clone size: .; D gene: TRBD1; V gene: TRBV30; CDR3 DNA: TGTGCCTGGAACAGTCAGGGGGCCGGGGAGCTGTTTTTT; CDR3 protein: CAWNSQGAGELFF
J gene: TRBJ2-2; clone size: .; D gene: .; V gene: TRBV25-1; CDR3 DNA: TGTGCCAGCAGTGAACCCGGACAGACCGGGGAGCTGTTTTTT; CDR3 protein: CASSEPGQTGELFF
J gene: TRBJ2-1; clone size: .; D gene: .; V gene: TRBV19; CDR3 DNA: TGTGCCAGTAGTAGAGGCCAGGGAGGCTCCTACAATGAGCAGTTCTTC; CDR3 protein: CASSRGQGGSYNEQFF
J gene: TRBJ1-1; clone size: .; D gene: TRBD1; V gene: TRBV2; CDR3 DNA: TGTGCCAGCAGTGAAGGACAGGGGAACACTGAAGCTTTCTTT; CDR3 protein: CASSEGQGNTEAFF
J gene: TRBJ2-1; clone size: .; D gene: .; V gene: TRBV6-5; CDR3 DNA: TGTGCCAGCAGTGCTGACATAGTTGACTACAATGAGCAGTTCTTC; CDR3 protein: CASSADIVDYNEQFF
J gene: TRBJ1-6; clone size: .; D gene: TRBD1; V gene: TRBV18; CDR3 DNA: TGTGCCAGCTCACCCCAAGACGGACAGGGAAGTGCACCCCTCCACTTT; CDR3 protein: CASSPQDGQGSAPLHF
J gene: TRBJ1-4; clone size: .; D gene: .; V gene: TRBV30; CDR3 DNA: TGTGCCTCGGGATTAAGGCATGAAAAACTGTTTTTT; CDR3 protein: CASGLRHEKLFF
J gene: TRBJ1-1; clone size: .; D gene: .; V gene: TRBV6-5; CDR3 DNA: TGTGCCAGCAGTTACTCGAAACTCACTGAAGCTTTCTTT; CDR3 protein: CASSYSKLTEAFF
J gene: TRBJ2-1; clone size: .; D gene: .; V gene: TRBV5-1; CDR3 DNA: TGCGCCAGCAGCTTGGGCAGAAATGTCTACAATGAGCAGTTCTTC; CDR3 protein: CASSLGRNVYNEQFF
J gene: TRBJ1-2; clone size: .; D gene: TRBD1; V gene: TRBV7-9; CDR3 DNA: TGTGCCAGCAGCTTGGGACAGGGGGATTACTATGGCTACACCTTC; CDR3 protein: CASSLGQGDYYGYTF
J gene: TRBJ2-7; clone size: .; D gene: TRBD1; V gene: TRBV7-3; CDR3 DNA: TGTGCCAGCAGCAGGGACAGTTCCTACGAGCAGTACTTC; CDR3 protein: CASSRDSSYEQYF
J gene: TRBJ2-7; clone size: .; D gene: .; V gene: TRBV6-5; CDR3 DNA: TGTGCCAGCAGTCACGACAGCGAGCAGTACTTC; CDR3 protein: CASSHDSEQYF
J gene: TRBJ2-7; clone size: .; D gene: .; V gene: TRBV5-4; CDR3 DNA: TGTGCCAGCAGCCCCAGGGGGGCTAGTCTGAGCGAGCAGTACTTC; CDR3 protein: CASSPRGASLSEQYF
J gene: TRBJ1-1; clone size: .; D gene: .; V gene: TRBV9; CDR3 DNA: TGTGCCAGCAGCGTGAAGAAAAAACCGGACACTGAAGCTTTCTTT; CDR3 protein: CASSVKKKPDTEAFF
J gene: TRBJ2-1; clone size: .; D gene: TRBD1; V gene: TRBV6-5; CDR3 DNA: TGTGCCAGCACGACAGGGGGACGTAATGAGCAGTTCTTC; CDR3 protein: CASTTGGRNEQFF